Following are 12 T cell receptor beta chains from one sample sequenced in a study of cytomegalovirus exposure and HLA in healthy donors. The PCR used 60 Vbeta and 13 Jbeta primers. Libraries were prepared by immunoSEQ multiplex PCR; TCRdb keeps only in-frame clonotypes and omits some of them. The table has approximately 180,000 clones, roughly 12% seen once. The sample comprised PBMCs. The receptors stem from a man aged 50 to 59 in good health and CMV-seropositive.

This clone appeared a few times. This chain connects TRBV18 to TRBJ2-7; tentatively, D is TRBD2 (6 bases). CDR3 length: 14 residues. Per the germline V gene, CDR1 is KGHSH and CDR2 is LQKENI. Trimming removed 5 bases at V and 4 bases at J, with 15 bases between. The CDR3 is CASSSSRGGYEQYF. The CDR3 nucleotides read TGTGCCAGCTCATCCTCGAGGGGAGGATACGAGCAGTACTTC.

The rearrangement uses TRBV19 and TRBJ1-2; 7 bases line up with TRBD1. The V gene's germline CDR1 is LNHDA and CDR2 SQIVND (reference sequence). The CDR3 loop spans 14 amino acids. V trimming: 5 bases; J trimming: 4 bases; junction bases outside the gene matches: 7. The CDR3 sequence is CASSEQGPSYGYTF. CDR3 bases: TGTGCCAGTAGTGAACAGGGGCCAAGCTATGGCTACACCTTC.

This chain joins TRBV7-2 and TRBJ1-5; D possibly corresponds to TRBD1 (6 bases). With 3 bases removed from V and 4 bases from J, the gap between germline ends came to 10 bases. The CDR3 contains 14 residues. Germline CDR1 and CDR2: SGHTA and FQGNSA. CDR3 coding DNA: TGTGCCAGCAGCTTTTATGGACAGAATCAGCCCCAGCATTTT. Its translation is CASSFYGQNQPQHF. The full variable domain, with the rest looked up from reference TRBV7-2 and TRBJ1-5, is GAGVSQSPSNKVTEKGKDVELRCDPISGHTALYWYRQSLGQGLEFLIYFQGNSAPDKSGLPSDRFSAERTGGSVSTLTIQRTQQEDSAVYLCASSFYGQNQPQHFGDGTRLSIL.

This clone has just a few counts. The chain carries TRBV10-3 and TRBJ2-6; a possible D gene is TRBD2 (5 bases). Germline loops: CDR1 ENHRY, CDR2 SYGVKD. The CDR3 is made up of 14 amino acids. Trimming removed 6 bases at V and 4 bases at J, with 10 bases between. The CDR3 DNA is TGTGCCATCAGCGGGGAATCCGGGGCCAACGTCCTGACTTTC. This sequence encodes CAISGESGANVLTF.

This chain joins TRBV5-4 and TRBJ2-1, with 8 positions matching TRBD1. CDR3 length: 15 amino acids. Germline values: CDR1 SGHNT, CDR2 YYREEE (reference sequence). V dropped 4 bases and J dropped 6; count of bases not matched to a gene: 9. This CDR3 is CASSQDRGVRNEQFF. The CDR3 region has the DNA TGTGCCAGCAGCCAAGACAGGGGCGTACGCAATGAGCAGTTCTTC.

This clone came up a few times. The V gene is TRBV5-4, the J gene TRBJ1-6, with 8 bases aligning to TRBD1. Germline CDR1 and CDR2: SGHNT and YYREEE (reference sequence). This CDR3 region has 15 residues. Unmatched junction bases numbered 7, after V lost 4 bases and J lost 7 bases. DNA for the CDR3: TGTGCCAGCAGCCCTGGGACAGGCGAAAATTCACCCCTCCACTTT. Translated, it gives CASSPGTGENSPLHF.

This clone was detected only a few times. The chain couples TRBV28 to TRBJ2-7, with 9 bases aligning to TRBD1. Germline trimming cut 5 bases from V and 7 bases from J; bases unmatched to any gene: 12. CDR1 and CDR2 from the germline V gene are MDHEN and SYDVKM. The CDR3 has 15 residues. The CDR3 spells CASSPSLQGAGEQYV. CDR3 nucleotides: TGTGCCAGCAGTCCGAGCTTACAGGGGGCAGGGGAGCAGTACGTC.

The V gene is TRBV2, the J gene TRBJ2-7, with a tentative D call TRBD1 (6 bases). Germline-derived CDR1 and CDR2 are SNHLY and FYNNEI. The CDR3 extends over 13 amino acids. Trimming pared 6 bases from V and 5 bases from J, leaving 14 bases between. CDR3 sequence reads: CASRGALRDEQYV. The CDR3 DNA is TGTGCCAGCAGGGGGGCGTTAAGGGACGAGCAGTACGTC.

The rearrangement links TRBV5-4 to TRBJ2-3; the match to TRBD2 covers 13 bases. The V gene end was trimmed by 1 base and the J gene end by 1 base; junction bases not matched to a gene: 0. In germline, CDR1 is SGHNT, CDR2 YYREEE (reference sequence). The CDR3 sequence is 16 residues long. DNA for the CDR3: TGTGCCAGCAGCTTGACTAGCGGGGGGGGCACAGATACGCAGTATTTT. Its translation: CASSLTSGGGTDTQYF.

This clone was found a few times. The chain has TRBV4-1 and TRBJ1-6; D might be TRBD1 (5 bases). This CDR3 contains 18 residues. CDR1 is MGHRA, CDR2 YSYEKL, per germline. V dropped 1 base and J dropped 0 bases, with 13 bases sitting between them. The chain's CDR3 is CASSQGPDRSSYNSPLHF. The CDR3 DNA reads TGCGCCAGCAGCCAAGGGCCTGACAGAAGCTCCTATAATTCACCCCTCCACTTT.

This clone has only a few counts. The CDR3 here is CASGLAPLTERATDQPQHF. The DNA of the CDR3 is TGTGCTAGTGGTTTGGCCCCTCTGACAGAGCGGGCAACGGATCAGCCCCAGCATTTT. The V and J genes are TRBV12-5 and TRBJ1-5, with D perhaps TRBD1 (5 bases). This CDR3 contains 19 residues. Germline V CDR1 and CDR2: LGHNT, FRNRAP. V gave up 1 base and J gave up 5 bases, with 24 bases separating them.

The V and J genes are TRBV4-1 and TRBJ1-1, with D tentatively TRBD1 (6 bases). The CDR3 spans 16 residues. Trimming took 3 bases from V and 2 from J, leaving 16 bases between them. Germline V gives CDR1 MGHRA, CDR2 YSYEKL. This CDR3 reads CASSQLPGQRNTEAFF. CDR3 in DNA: TGCGCCAGCAGCCAGCTTCCGGGACAACGAAACACTGAAGCTTTCTTT.